The rows below give T cell receptor beta chains drawn from one sample of a study of monozygotic twins with inflammatory bowel disease. Reprocessing the 5' RACE reads, TCRdb reports a single entry for every CDR3 protein and omits DNA. This sample's table reports 310,000 or so distinct CDR3 sequences. Sequencing was done on a sample of blood. The source is a human donor with ulcerative colitis or Crohn's disease, or a healthy co-twin of an affected twin (not recorded which). Both conserved end residues are part of each CDR3.

TRBV13,TRBJ1-2,CASSLRHRGYGYTF
TRBV18,TRBJ2-2,CVSSRIPLNRDLNTGELFF
TRBV28,TRBJ1-3,CASSSGTPSGNTIYF
TRBV19,TRBJ1-5,CASSIMDGSNQPQHF
TRBV27,TRBJ2-1,CASTPDRASYNEQFF
TRBV5-1,TRBJ2-5,CASKDPGFKETQYF
TRBV5-1,TRBJ2-2,CASSRRGPEIPSTGELFF
TRBV2,TRBJ1-5,CASNRGGGNQPQHF
TRBV7-6,TRBJ2-2,CASSLEGSGTGELFF
TRBV19,TRBJ2-2,CTSSILNANTGELFF
TRBV5-1,TRBJ2-5,CASSLLQPQETQYF
TRBV7-9,TRBJ1-6,CGSSLEKGDRSPLHF
TRBV6-6,TRBJ1-5,CASSYRDSNQPQHF
TRBV20-1,TRBJ1-2,CSAREAIEVYGYTF
TRBV5-1,TRBJ1-5,CASSLLPGVGQPQHF
TRBV11-2,TRBJ2-7,CASSPIRDSTYEQYF
TRBV5-1,TRBJ1-1,CASSPVSVTEAFF
TRBV6-2/TRBV6-3,TRBJ2-1,CASSPIDRDNNEQFF
TRBV20-1,TRBJ2-7,CSASGQGAYYEQYF
TRBV10-3,TRBJ1-5,CAISEGHQPQHF
TRBV7-9,TRBJ2-1,CASSAVGSYNEQFF
TRBV28,TRBJ2-3,CASSLSGGGASTQYF
TRBV10-3,TRBJ2-7,CAISELDSENSYEQYF
TRBV19,TRBJ2-1,CASSIGGPVDEQFF
TRBV7-2,TRBJ2-3,CASSLQGLAGDTQYF
TRBV29-1,TRBJ2-3,CSVEASGHTDTQYF
TRBV28,TRBJ1-2,CASSSALSRTLGYTF
TRBV12-3/TRBV12-4,TRBJ2-5,CASSLLDHEETQYF
TRBV5-1,TRBJ2-3,CASSNAGALQMDTQYF
TRBV27,TRBJ1-1,CASSPTTAGTEAFF
TRBV10-2,TRBJ2-1,CASRTEPSGPYNEQFF
TRBV25-1,TRBJ2-5,CASSEDRANRETQYF
TRBV4-3,TRBJ1-1,CASSQDGRGQAKTNTEAFF
TRBV27,TRBJ2-7,CASGDRTTSYEQYF
TRBV28,TRBJ2-1,CASSFDGRNEQFF
TRBV27,TRBJ1-1,CASSLSGQSMNTEAFF
TRBV29-1,TRBJ1-5,CSVAVGGMPQHF
TRBV20-1,TRBJ2-7,CSASKELGSEQYF
TRBV27,TRBJ1-2,CASSPLTGGYNYGYTF
TRBV15,TRBJ2-7,CATSRAPAGTAYEQYF
TRBV30,TRBJ2-2,CAWKHPGQDTGELFF
TRBV27,TRBJ1-5,CASMAGALGNQPQHF
TRBV6-4,TRBJ2-2,CASSDSWDVGELFF
TRBV7-9,TRBJ1-2,CASSSIQGLYGYTF
TRBV6-2/TRBV6-3,TRBJ2-1,CASNNGGKGGNEQFF
TRBV5-1,TRBJ1-2,CASGPDSNYGYTF